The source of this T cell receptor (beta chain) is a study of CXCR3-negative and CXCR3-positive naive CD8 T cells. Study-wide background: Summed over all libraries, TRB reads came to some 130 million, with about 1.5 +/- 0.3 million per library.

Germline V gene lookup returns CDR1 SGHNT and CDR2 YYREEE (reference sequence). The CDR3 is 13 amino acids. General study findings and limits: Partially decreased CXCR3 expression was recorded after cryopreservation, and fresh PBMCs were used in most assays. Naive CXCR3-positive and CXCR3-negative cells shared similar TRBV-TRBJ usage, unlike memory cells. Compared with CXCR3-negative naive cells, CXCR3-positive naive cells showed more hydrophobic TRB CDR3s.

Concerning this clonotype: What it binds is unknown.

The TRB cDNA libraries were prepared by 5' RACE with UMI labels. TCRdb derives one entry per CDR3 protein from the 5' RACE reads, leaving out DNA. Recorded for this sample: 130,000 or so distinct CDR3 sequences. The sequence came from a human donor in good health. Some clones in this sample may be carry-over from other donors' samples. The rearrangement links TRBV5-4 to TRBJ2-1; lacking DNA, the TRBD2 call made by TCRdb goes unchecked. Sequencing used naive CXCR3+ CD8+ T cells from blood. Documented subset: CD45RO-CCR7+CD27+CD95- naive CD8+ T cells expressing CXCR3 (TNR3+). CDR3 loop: CASSFGGDNEQFF.